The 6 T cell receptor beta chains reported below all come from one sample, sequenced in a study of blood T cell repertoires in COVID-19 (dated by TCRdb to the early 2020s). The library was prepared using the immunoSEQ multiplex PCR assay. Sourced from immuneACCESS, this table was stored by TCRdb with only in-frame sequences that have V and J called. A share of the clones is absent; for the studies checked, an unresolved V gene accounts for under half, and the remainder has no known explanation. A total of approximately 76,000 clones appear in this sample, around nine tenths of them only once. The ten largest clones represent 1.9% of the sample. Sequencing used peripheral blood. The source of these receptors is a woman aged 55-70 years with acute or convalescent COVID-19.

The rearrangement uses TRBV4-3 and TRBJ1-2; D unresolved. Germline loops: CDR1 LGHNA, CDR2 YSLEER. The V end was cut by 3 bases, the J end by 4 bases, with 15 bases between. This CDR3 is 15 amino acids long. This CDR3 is CASSQGYASGYGYTF. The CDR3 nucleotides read TGCGCCAGCAGCCAGGGGTATGCAAGCGGCTATGGCTACACCTTC.

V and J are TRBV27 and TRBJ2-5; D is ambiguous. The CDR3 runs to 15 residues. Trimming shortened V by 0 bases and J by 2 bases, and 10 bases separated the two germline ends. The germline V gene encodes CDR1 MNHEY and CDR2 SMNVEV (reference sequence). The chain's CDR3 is CASSLSRLEQETQYF. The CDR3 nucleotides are TGTGCCAGCAGTTTATCCCGACTGGAACAAGAGACCCAGTACTTC.

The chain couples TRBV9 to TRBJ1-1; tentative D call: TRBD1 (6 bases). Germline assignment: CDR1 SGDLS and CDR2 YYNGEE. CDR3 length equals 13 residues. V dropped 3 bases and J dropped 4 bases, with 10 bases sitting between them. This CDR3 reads CASSARQATEAFF. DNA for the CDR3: TGTGCCAGCAGCGCTAGACAGGCCACTGAAGCTTTCTTT.

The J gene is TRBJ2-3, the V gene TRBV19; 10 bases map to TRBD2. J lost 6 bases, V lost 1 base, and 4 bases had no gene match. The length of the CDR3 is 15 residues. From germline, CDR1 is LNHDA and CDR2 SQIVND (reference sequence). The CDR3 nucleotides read TGTGCCAGTAGTATAGGGCTAGCGGGAGTGGATACGCAGTATTTT. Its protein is CASSIGLAGVDTQYF. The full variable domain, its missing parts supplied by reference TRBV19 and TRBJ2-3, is DGGITQSPKYLFRKEGQNVTLSCEQNLNHDAMYWYRQDPGQGLRLIYYSQIVNDFQKGDIAEGYSVSREKKESFPLTVTSAQKNPTAFYLCASSIGLAGVDTQYFGPGTRLTVL.

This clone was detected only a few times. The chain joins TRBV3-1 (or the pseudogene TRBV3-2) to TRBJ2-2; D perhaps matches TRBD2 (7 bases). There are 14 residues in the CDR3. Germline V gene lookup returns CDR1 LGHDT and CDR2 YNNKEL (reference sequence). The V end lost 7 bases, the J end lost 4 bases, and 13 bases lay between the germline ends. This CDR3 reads CASTPGGATGELFF. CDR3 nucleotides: TGTGCCAGCACCCCGGGGGGCGCCACCGGGGAGCTGTTTTTT.

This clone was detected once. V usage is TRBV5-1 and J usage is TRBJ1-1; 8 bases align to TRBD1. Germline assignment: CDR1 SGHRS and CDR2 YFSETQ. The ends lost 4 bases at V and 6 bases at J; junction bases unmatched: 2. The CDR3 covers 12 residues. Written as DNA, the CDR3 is TGCGCCAGCAGCGTGACAGGGGCTGAAGCTTTCTTT. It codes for CASSVTGAEAFF. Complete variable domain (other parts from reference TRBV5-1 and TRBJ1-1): KAGVTQTPRYLIKTRGQQVTLSCSPISGHRSVSWYQQTPGQGLQFLFEYFSETQRNKGNFPGRFSGRQFSNSRSEMNVSTLELGDSALYLCASSVTGAEAFFGQGTRLTVV.